One and the same sample provided the 27 T cell receptor beta chains below, sequenced in a study of cytomegalovirus exposure and HLA in healthy donors. Generated by immunoSEQ multiplex PCR, the TCRdb table keeps only in-frame clones and is missing some. The sample carries over 150,000 clones, around nine tenths recorded once. Sample: PBMCs. These receptor sequences come from a man aged 18 to 29 in good health and CMV-seropositive.

In nucleotides, the CDR3 is TGTGCCAGCACCTCCCCCAGCTCTGGGGCCAACGTCCTGACTTTC. This gives the protein CASTSPSSGANVLTF. The chain couples TRBV6-5 to TRBJ2-6; D remains unclear. Trimming removed 7 bases at V and 0 bases at J, with 10 bases between. Germline CDR1 is MNHEY and CDR2 is SVGAGI. CDR3 length equals 15 residues.

This clone occurred once. This chain connects TRBV4-2 to TRBJ2-5; 9 nucleotides align to TRBD2. The CDR3 length is 17 residues. V dropped 0 bases and J dropped 7; count of bases not matched to a gene: 12. Germline CDR1 is LGHNA and CDR2 is YNFKEQ. CDR3 bases: TGTGCCAGCAGCCAAGATCCGGCTAGCGGGGCGGGGGGGACCCAGTACTTC. Translated, it gives CASSQDPASGAGGTQYF.

The chain recombines TRBV4-3 with TRBJ1-5; D unclear. CDR1 LGHNA and CDR2 YSLEER come from the germline V gene. This CDR3 has 13 residues. The V end lost 2 bases, the J end lost 4 bases, and 6 bases lay between the germline ends. The CDR3 reads CASSQSPNQPQHF. DNA for the CDR3: TGCGCCAGCAGCCAAAGCCCTAATCAGCCCCAGCATTTT.

The V call is TRBV15, the J call TRBJ2-5; D is undetermined. V dropped 0 bases and J dropped 7 bases, with 12 bases sitting between them. This CDR3 has 14 residues. Germline V gives CDR1 LNHNV, CDR2 YYDKDF (reference sequence). CDR3 sequence reads: CATSRDVSPGTQYF. The CDR3 DNA sequence: TGTGCCACCAGCAGAGATGTTTCCCCCGGGACCCAGTACTTC. Using reference TRBV15 and TRBJ2-5 for the parts outside the CDR3, the full variable domain is DAMVIQNPRYQVTQFGKPVTLSCSQTLNHNVMYWYQQKSSQAPKLLFHYYDKDFNNEADTPDNFQSRRPNTSFCFLDIRSPGLGDTAMYLCATSRDVSPGTQYFGPGTRLLVL.

This clone was seen only once. The chain uses TRBV7-3 and TRBJ2-3, with TRBD2 matching over 10 bases. Trimming removed 8 bases from V and 9 bases from J; junction bases left unmatched: 11. This CDR3 spans 14 amino acids. The germline CDR1 and CDR2 sequences are SGHTA and FQGTGA. DNA for the CDR3: TGTGCCAGCGGCCCGGGCCTAGCGGGAGAAACGCAGTATTTT. This translates into CASGPGLAGETQYF.

The V and J genes are TRBV9 and TRBJ1-2; TRBD1 is a possible D gene (5 bases). This CDR3 is 13 amino acids long. Looked up from germline, CDR1 is SGDLS and CDR2 is YYNGEE. Trimming removed 0 bases from V and 4 bases from J, with 7 bases in between. CDR3 loop: CASSVVGGYGYTF. The CDR3 nucleotides are TGTGCCAGCAGCGTAGTCGGGGGCTATGGCTACACCTTC.

This chain joins TRBV7-8 and TRBJ1-4; D remains unclear. With 3 bases removed from V and 8 bases from J, the gap between germline ends came to 16 bases. Germline CDR1 reads SGHVS; CDR2 reads FQNEAQ. The CDR3 consists of 15 residues. This CDR3 reads CASSFDSPYSEKLFF. For the CDR3, the DNA is TGTGCCAGCAGCTTCGATTCCCCATACTCCGAAAAACTGTTTTTT.

This clone showed up just once. The chain combines TRBV19 with TRBJ2-7; TRBD2 might be the D (5 bases). The germline V gene encodes CDR1 LNHDA and CDR2 SQIVND (reference sequence). V was cut by 3 bases and J by 0 bases, with 9 bases left in between. The CDR3 extends over 14 amino acids. CDR3 nucleotide sequence: TGTGCCAGTAGTATGAGGGAGAGCTCCTACGAGCAGTACTTC. Its translation is CASSMRESSYEQYF.

This chain's CDR3 is CASSETSNTGELFF. In DNA form, the CDR3 reads TGTGCCAGCAGCGAAACTAGCAATACCGGGGAGCTGTTTTTT. The chain recombines TRBV9 with TRBJ2-2; D might be TRBD2 (6 bases). The CDR3 extends over 14 amino acids. V lost 3 bases and J lost 5, with 11 bases in between. The germline V gene encodes CDR1 SGDLS and CDR2 YYNGEE.

V usage is TRBV11-2 and J usage is TRBJ2-1; no clear D gene. The CDR3 runs to 12 residues. The ends were cut back, 5 bases at V and 10 bases at J, with 12 bases in the middle. From germline, CDR1 is SGHAT and CDR2 FQNNGV. For the CDR3, the DNA is TGTGCCAGCAGCCCTGAGCCGCTGGAGCAGTTCTTC. Translating it yields CASSPEPLEQFF.

The V gene is TRBV15, the J gene TRBJ2-1; 12 nucleotides match TRBD2. Per the germline V gene, CDR1 is LNHNV and CDR2 is YYDKDF (reference sequence). The CDR3 spans 16 residues. V dropped 1 base and J dropped 4; count of bases not matched to a gene: 2. In nucleotides, the CDR3 is TGTGCCACCAGCAGAGGACTAGCGGGGGTGTACAATGAGCAGTTCTTC. Translation: CATSRGLAGVYNEQFF.

This clone turned up a few times. This sequence joins TRBV28 and TRBJ2-7; 7 bases are a match to TRBD2. This CDR3 has 14 amino acids. The trim removed 6 bases at V and 0 bases at J, leaving 5 bases unmatched. The V gene's germline CDR1 is MDHEN and CDR2 SYDVKM. CDR3 nucleotide sequence: TGTGCCAGCAGGCGGGGCGGGAGCTCCTACGAGCAGTACTTC. Translating gives CASRRGGSSYEQYF.

This chain connects TRBV6-1 to TRBJ1-4; D is possibly TRBD1 (5 bases). The CDR3 contains 16 residues. CDR1 MNHNS and CDR2 SASEGT come from the germline V gene. V was pared by 2 bases and J by 5 bases, with 15 bases between. The CDR3 loop is CASSETSHRLNEKLFF. For the CDR3, the DNA is TGTGCCAGCAGTGAAACGAGTCACAGGTTAAATGAAAAACTGTTTTTT.

This chain connects TRBV30 to TRBJ1-3; D is uncertain. In germline, CDR1 is GTSNPN, CDR2 SVGIG (reference sequence). Trimming pared 0 bases from V and 8 bases from J, leaving 20 bases between. CDR3 length: 16 residues. CDR3: CAWSVWRGFRSDTIYF. DNA for the CDR3: TGTGCCTGGAGTGTTTGGAGAGGGTTTCGATCAGACACCATATATTTT.

This clone has a single count. The genes are TRBV7-6 and TRBJ1-2; 9 bases agree with TRBD1. V dropped 5 bases and J dropped 7; count of bases not matched to a gene: 5. The CDR3 covers 13 residues. CDR1 SGHVS and CDR2 FNYEAQ come from the germline V gene. CDR3 sequence reads: CASSAGQGSGYTF. Written as DNA, the CDR3 is TGTGCCAGCAGCGCGGGACAGGGCTCTGGCTACACCTTC.

This chain joins TRBV5-6 and TRBJ1-4; D gene ambiguous. V was cut by 2 bases and J by 7 bases, with 9 bases left in between. CDR1 SGHDT and CDR2 YYEEEE come from the germline V gene. This CDR3 spans 13 amino acids. The CDR3 DNA is TGTGCCAGCAGCTTACGAGGTTTTGAAAAACTGTTTTTT. It yields the protein CASSLRGFEKLFF.

The chain couples TRBV5-6 to TRBJ2-5; D perhaps matches TRBD1 (5 bases). CDR1 SGHDT and CDR2 YYEEEE come from the germline V gene. CDR3 length equals 16 residues. V dropped 6 bases and J dropped 4 bases, with 22 bases sitting between them. This CDR3 reads CASIRNVPRRGETQYF. The CDR3 bases are TGTGCCAGCATCCGTAATGTACCGAGAAGGGGAGAGACCCAGTACTTC.

CDR3 sequence (DNA): TGCAGCGTTGAAGGGGGGGGCAGAGGGGAGACCCAGTACTTC. Amino acid sequence: CSVEGGGRGETQYF. The rearrangement uses TRBV29-1 and TRBJ2-5; D possibly corresponds to TRBD2 (7 bases). The V end lost 1 base, the J end lost 5 bases, and 14 bases lay between the germline ends. This CDR3 is 14 amino acids long. Germline assignment: CDR1 SQVTM and CDR2 ANQGSEA.

The chain recombines TRBV6-5 with TRBJ1-1; the D gene is possibly TRBD1 (6 bases). V lost 0 bases to trimming and J lost 4 bases, with 9 bases between them. Germline V gene sequence: CDR1 MNHEY, CDR2 SVGAGI. CDR3 length: 14 amino acids. The CDR3 sequence: CASSYSNRVTEAFF. CDR3 sequence (DNA): TGTGCCAGCAGTTACTCGAACAGGGTCACTGAAGCTTTCTTT.

For the CDR3, the DNA is TGTGCCAGTACCCCCCGGGGGGCCCGGGAGACCCAGTACTTC. This translates into CASTPRGARETQYF. The chain employs TRBV7-2 and TRBJ2-5; tentatively, D is TRBD2 (7 bases). The CDR3 totals 14 residues. Per germline, CDR1 SGHTA and CDR2 FQGNSA. The ends were cut back, 9 bases at V and 5 bases at J, with 19 bases in the middle.

This chain joins TRBV5-1 and TRBJ2-2; the match to TRBD1 covers 8 bases. The CDR3 length is 16 residues. The germline V gene encodes CDR1 SGHRS and CDR2 YFSETQ. The junction had 6 bases not matched to a gene; V was cut back by 4 bases and J by 1 base. CDR3 region: CASSPGQGGNTGELFF. The CDR3, as DNA: TGCGCCAGCAGCCCAGGACAGGGTGGGAACACCGGGGAGCTGTTTTTT.

This sequence joins TRBV27 and TRBJ2-1, with D maybe TRBD2 (6 bases). The CDR3 has 17 amino acids. Germline assignment: CDR1 MNHEY and CDR2 SMNVEV (reference sequence). Trimming took 0 bases from V and 10 from J, leaving 22 bases between them. This CDR3 is CASSLSSRGGGGWEQFF. CDR3 in DNA: TGTGCCAGCAGTTTATCTTCTAGGGGAGGTGGGGGATGGGAGCAGTTCTTC.

The chain has TRBV14 and TRBJ1-1; TRBD1 matches 8 bases. The CDR3 is 15 amino acids. V shed 1 base and J 2 bases; nucleotides not matched to a gene: 3. Germline V gene lookup returns CDR1 SGHDN and CDR2 FVKESK. The CDR3 sequence: CASSQGTGPNTEAFF. The CDR3 DNA is TGTGCCAGCAGCCAAGGGACAGGGCCAAACACTGAAGCTTTCTTT.

V usage is TRBV27 and J usage is TRBJ2-7; TRBD1 matches at 9 bases. Germline CDR1 and CDR2: MNHEY and SMNVEV (reference sequence). CDR3 size: 15 residues. V was clipped by 6 bases and J by 3 bases; unmatched bases: 9. The CDR3 here is CASRRTTGGFYEQYF. CDR3 coding DNA: TGTGCCAGCAGACGTACCACAGGGGGCTTCTACGAGCAGTACTTC.

This chain joins TRBV5-1 and TRBJ2-2; D is unresolved. Trimming removed 0 bases from V and 6 bases from J, with 12 bases in between. The CDR3 has 15 amino acids. The germline gives CDR1 SGHRS, CDR2 YFSETQ. The DNA of the CDR3 is TGCGCCAGCAGCTTGGGAGAGGTCGTGCCCGGGGAGCTGTTTTTT. As protein: CASSLGEVVPGELFF. The variable domain in full, completed from reference TRBV5-1 and TRBJ2-2, reads KAGVTQTPRYLIKTRGQQVTLSCSPISGHRSVSWYQQTPGQGLQFLFEYFSETQRNKGNFPGRFSGRQFSNSRSEMNVSTLELGDSALYLCASSLGEVVPGELFFGEGSRLTVL.

This clone was counted once. The CDR3 region is CASSLPGQPKETQYF. DNA for the CDR3: TGTGCCAGCAGCTTACCGGGACAGCCTAAGGAGACCCAGTACTTC. V is TRBV5-5 and J is TRBJ2-5; TRBD1 aligns across 7 bases. This CDR3 comprises 15 residues. The germline V gene encodes CDR1 SGHKS and CDR2 YYEKEE (reference sequence). V dropped 2 bases and J dropped 5; count of bases not matched to a gene: 9.

The chain has TRBV7-2 and TRBJ1-2, with D possibly being TRBD1 (5 bases). The V end lost 2 bases, the J end lost 9 bases, and 10 bases lay between the germline ends. The CDR3 totals 12 residues. Germline CDR1 reads SGHTA; CDR2 reads FQGNSA. The CDR3 loop is CASSLYGASYTF. The CDR3 DNA follows: TGTGCCAGCAGCTTATATGGGGCAAGCTACACCTTC.